A single sample gave rise to the 17 T cell receptor beta chains below, sequenced in a study of T cell repertoires in aging, cancer and after chemotherapy. Peripheral blood genomic DNA, not sorted cells or RNA, was the template. A mixed TRB-A/B primer pool amplified rearranged TRB by multiplex touch-down PCR. Each CDR3 protein gets one entry after TCRdb re-called the multiplex PCR reads with MiXCR. The sample lists roughly 1,400 distinct CDR3 sequences, approximately 24% occurring once. Sequenced sample: blood. All receptors come from a human donor in good health.

This clonotype is labeled medium-sized. This sequence joins TRBV5-4 and TRBJ1-4; TRBD1 might be the D (6 bases). V was clipped by 3 bases and J by 7 bases, with 19 bases between them. The CDR3 loop spans 16 amino acids. CDR1 is SGHNT, CDR2 YYREEE, per germline (reference sequence). The CDR3 region has the DNA TGTGCCAGCAGCTCCCTCACAGGGTCACAACCTGAAAAACTGTTTTTT. Its translation: CASSSLTGSQPEKLFF.

This clonotype was recorded a few times. The chain links TRBV11-3 to TRBJ2-2; 7 bases agree with TRBD1. In germline, CDR1 is SGHNT, CDR2 YENEEA. Trimming cost V 1 base and J 1 base; bases outside gene matches: 3. This CDR3 spans 16 amino acids. CDR3 loop: CASSLGAGGNTGELFF. The CDR3 DNA sequence: TGTGCCAGCAGCTTAGGGGCAGGGGGGAACACCGGGGAGCTGTTTTTT.

This clonotype has a handful of counts. This chain connects TRBV11-2 to TRBJ2-7; 11 nucleotides line up with TRBD1. The CDR3 runs 14 residues. Germline trimming cut 6 bases from V and 4 bases from J; bases unmatched to any gene: 5. Germline CDR1 SGHAT, CDR2 FQNNGV. The CDR3: CASSTGTGGYEQYF. The CDR3, as DNA: TGTGCCAGCAGTACCGGGACAGGGGGGTACGAGCAGTACTTC.

Only a few counts were recorded for this clonotype. The J gene is TRBJ1-6, the V gene TRBV6-4; 8 bases are shared with TRBD1. This CDR3 contains 14 residues. V lost 6 bases and J lost 7; bases outside the gene matches: 5. Germline lookup yields CDR1 MRHNA and CDR2 SNTAGT. The CDR3 DNA is TGTGCCAGCAGCGCCCAGGGGGCGAATTCACCCCTCCACTTT. Amino acid sequence: CASSAQGANSPLHF.

This clonotype ranks as medium-sized (0.01 to 0.1%). The chain employs TRBV19 and TRBJ1-1, with D possibly being TRBD1 (5 bases). CDR1 is LNHDA, CDR2 SQIVND, per germline (reference sequence). V was pared by 9 bases and J by 5 bases, with 22 bases between. The CDR3 contains 15 residues. Written as DNA, the CDR3 is TGTGCCAGCATGGCCGGGGGGGGGGTGGATACTGAAGCTTTCTTT. The encoded protein is CASMAGGGVDTEAFF.

This clonotype is medium-sized in the sample. This chain connects TRBV7-6 to TRBJ1-1; D gene ambiguous. Per germline, CDR1 SGHVS and CDR2 FNYEAQ. CDR3 size: 11 residues. V shed 1 base and J shed 11 bases, with 8 bases lying between them. The CDR3 nucleotides read TGTGCCAGCAGCTTAGACCAGACGGCTTTCTTT. Its protein product is CASSLDQTAFF.

The chain recombines TRBV12-3 or TRBV12-4 with TRBJ1-6; no definite D call. The CDR3 has 13 residues. Trimming took 3 bases from V and 9 from J, leaving 9 bases between them. The CDR3 sequence is CASSFLQSSPLHF. In nucleotides, the CDR3 is TGTGCCAGCAGTTTTTTGCAGAGTTCACCCCTCCACTTT.

By sample share, this clonotype is large. The chain links TRBV19 to TRBJ2-1, with TRBD2 matching over 16 bases. Unmatched junction bases numbered 11, after V lost 5 bases and J lost 4 bases. CDR3 size: 19 residues. CDR1 is LNHDA, CDR2 SQIVND, per germline (reference sequence). CDR3 coding DNA: TGTGCCAGTAGTGGGAGGGGACTAGCGGGAGGGTATGGATACAATGAGCAGTTCTTC. Translating it yields CASSGRGLAGGYGYNEQFF.

This rearrangement joins TRBV5-1 to TRBJ1-5; D unresolved. V was pared by 3 bases and J by 4 bases, with 8 bases between. Germline V lookup: CDR1 SGHRS, CDR2 YFSETQ. CDR3 length equals 13 residues. The DNA of the CDR3 is TGCGCCAGCAGCTCGGCCATAAATCAGCCCCAGCATTTT. Its protein is CASSSAINQPQHF. The variable domain in full, with the rest retrieved from reference TRBV5-1 and TRBJ1-5, is KAGVTQTPRYLIKTRGQQVTLSCSPISGHRSVSWYQQTPGQGLQFLFEYFSETQRNKGNFPGRFSGRQFSNSRSEMNVSTLELGDSALYLCASSSAINQPQHFGDGTRLSIL.

On this clonotype: Being one base from a much bigger clone, this may be a read error. The chain is built from TRBV6-1 and TRBJ2-7; 9 bases map to TRBD1. The trim removed 4 bases at V and 6 bases at J, leaving 4 bases unmatched. Germline CDR1 is MNHNS and CDR2 is SASEGT. The length of the CDR3 is 13 residues. The CDR3 DNA reads as TGTGCCAGCAGTGGGGACAGGGTCGGCGAGCAGTACTTC. This sequence encodes CASSGDRVGEQYF.

The CDR3 reads CATAQGHQRTQAKNIQYF. DNA for the CDR3: TGTGCCACGGCGCAGGGGCACCAGCGGACCCAAGCCAAAAACATTCAGTACTTC. The rearrangement uses TRBV10-3 and TRBJ2-4; TRBD1 might be the D (6 bases). V was clipped by 10 bases and J by 0 bases, with 25 bases between them. From germline, CDR1 is ENHRY and CDR2 SYGVKD. CDR3 length: 18 amino acids.

Relative to its sample, this clonotype is medium-sized (0.01 to 0.1%). V is TRBV5-5 and J is TRBJ2-1; D may be TRBD2 (6 bases). V was clipped by 0 bases and J by 0 bases, with 10 bases between them. The germline V gene has CDR1 SGHKS and CDR2 YYEKEE (reference sequence). This CDR3 region has 16 residues. CDR3 coding DNA: TGTGCCAGCAGCTTGGATCTCGGGAGCTCCTACAATGAGCAGTTCTTC. Translation gives CASSLDLGSSYNEQFF.

As regards this clonotype: The junction differs from germline at one of its ends, possibly a read error. This chain connects TRBV12-3 or TRBV12-4 to TRBJ2-3; 12 bases line up with TRBD2. This CDR3 has 20 residues. Here the CDR3 reads CASSNLRTSGIWTSTDMQYF. The DNA of the CDR3 is TGTGCCAGCAGCAATCTTCGGACTAGCGGGATCTGGACCTCCACAGATATGCAGTATTTT.

The chain has TRBV21-1 and TRBJ2-2; the table's TRBD1 call for D was not verified on the DNA. TRBV21-1 is deemed a pseudogene. The CDR3 loop spans 19 amino acids. The DNA for the CDR3 is TGTGCCAGCAGCAAAGTGGATACGAGGTCGACAGGGGACACCGGGGAGCTGTTTTTT. It is translated as CASSKVDTRSTGDTGELFF.

Judged by abundance, this clonotype is large. The chain recombines TRBV30 with TRBJ1-6; D possibly corresponds to TRBD1 (5 bases). Per germline, CDR1 GTSNPN and CDR2 SVGIG (reference sequence). Deletions cut 3 bases from V and 9 bases from J, with 12 bases between. The CDR3 contains 13 residues. The DNA for the CDR3 is TGTGCCTGGAGCACAGGTTCCGGTTCACCCCTCCACTTT. Amino acids: CAWSTGSGSPLHF.

Comments on this clonotype: One end of the junction does not line up with germline, which may come from a read error. This sequence joins TRBV15 and TRBJ1-1, with 9 bases lining up with TRBD1. Germline V gene lookup returns CDR1 LNHNV and CDR2 YYDKDF (reference sequence). The length of the CDR3 is 15 residues. The CDR3 sequence is CVTSRGYKDRGQAFF. CDR3 sequence (DNA): TGTGTCACCAGCAGAGGGTACAAGGACAGGGGACAAGCTTTCTTT. Full variable domain (outside the CDR3, taken from reference TRBV15 and TRBJ1-1): DAMVIQNPRYQVTQFGKPVTLSCSQTLNHNVMYWYQQKSSQAPKLLFHYYDKDFNNEADTPDNFQSRRPNTSFCFLDIRSPGLGDTAMYLCVTSRGYKDRGQAFFGQGTRLTVV.

This clonotype ranks as large (0.1 to 1%). The V and J genes are TRBV6-5 and TRBJ1-6; D is possibly TRBD1 (5 bases). Germline-derived CDR1 and CDR2 are MNHEY and SVGAGI. This CDR3 comprises 14 residues. V was pared by 6 bases and J by 6 bases, with 12 bases between. The CDR3 reads CASRSRVGNSPLHF. The CDR3 DNA sequence: TGTGCCAGCAGATCCAGGGTGGGTAATTCACCCCTCCACTTT.